This T cell receptor beta chain originates from a study of blood T cell repertoires in COVID-19. Study background: There were acute and convalescent COVID-19 samples, and they came from the United States, Italy and Spain.

Seattle enrolled patients during active infection and tracked them longitudinally. Using immunoSEQ multiplex PCR, the repertoire was profiled, and TCRdb retains in-frame clones only, with some absent. Here the sample spans some 130,000 clones, approximately 89% being singletons. This CDR3 is 14 amino acids long. Germline loops: CDR1 MNHEY, CDR2 SVGAGI. With V trimmed by 7 bases and J by 8 bases, 7 bases remained unmatched. The sample taken for sequencing was peripheral blood. This TCR was sampled from a woman aged 70-85 years with COVID-19, enrolled during active disease. The genes are TRBV6-5 and TRBJ2-1; 11 bases line up with TRBD2. The CDR3 spells CASKPSGGWDEQFF. The CDR3 bases are TGTGCCAGCAAACCTAGCGGGGGGTGGGATGAGCAGTTCTTC.